This passage covers 25 T cell receptor beta chains from one sample sequenced in a study of T cell responses to AZD1222 COVID-19 vaccine. Sequenced by immunoSEQ multiplex PCR; TCRdb stores in-frame clones only, minus some. The profile covers about 97,000 clones, with 87% appearing a single time and more than 15% taken by the ten largest. Source: peripheral blood, taken on day 0 of AZD1222 vaccination. The receptors were gathered from an adult in good health.

The gene calls are TRBV19 and TRBJ1-1, with TRBD1 as a possible D gene (5 bases). The CDR3 loop spans 13 amino acids. V lost 8 bases, J lost 6 bases, and 16 bases lay in between. CDR1 is LNHDA, CDR2 SQIVND, per germline (reference sequence). The CDR3, as DNA: TGTGCCAGTCGGGCGGGTTTGGGGGCTGAAGCTTTCTTT. As protein: CASRAGLGAEAFF.

DNA of the CDR3: TGTGCCAGTAGTATATGGGGGAGCTCTGGGGCCAACGTCCTGACTTTC. This translates into CASSIWGSSGANVLTF. This chain joins TRBV19 and TRBJ2-6; either TRBD1 or TRBD2 may fit D (5 bases each). Germline loops: CDR1 LNHDA, CDR2 SQIVND (reference sequence). V shed 2 bases and J shed 0 bases, with 8 bases lying between them. The CDR3 is 16 amino acids.

This chain connects TRBV7-9 to TRBJ1-3, with D hard to call. The CDR3 has 15 residues. Germline assignment: CDR1 SEHNR and CDR2 FQNEAQ (reference sequence). The germline V and J ends were trimmed by 5 bases and 1 base, with 12 bases remaining between them. The DNA for the CDR3 is TGTGCCAGCAGCCCAAGATTAGGATCTGGAAACACCATATATTTT. Translated: CASSPRLGSGNTIYF.

This chain joins TRBV3-1 (or the pseudogene TRBV3-2) and TRBJ2-1; D gene unclear. The germline CDR1 and CDR2 sequences are LGHDT and YNNKEL (reference sequence). This CDR3 region has 16 residues. Trimming took 5 bases from V and 2 from J, leaving 16 bases between them. The CDR3 sequence: CASSKTEGWTYNEQFF. CDR3 in DNA: TGTGCCAGCAGCAAGACCGAAGGATGGACCTACAATGAGCAGTTCTTC.

The V and J genes are TRBV30 and TRBJ1-2, with no clear D. Per germline, CDR1 GTSNPN and CDR2 SVGIG (reference sequence). The CDR3 extends over 12 amino acids. Trimming took off 0 bases at V and 7 bases at J, with 9 bases between the two ends. The CDR3 reads CAWSVLQPGYTF. The CDR3 DNA reads as TGTGCCTGGAGTGTACTTCAGCCTGGCTACACCTTC. Complete variable domain (other parts from reference TRBV30 and TRBJ1-2): SQTIHQWPATLVQPVGSPLSLECTVEGTSNPNLYWYRQAAGRGLQLLFYSVGIGQISSEVPQNLSASRPQDRQFILSSKKLLLSDSGFYLCAWSVLQPGYTFGSGTRLTVV.

This chain connects TRBV28 to TRBJ1-2; D ambiguous. The germline V and J ends were trimmed by 8 bases and 4 bases, with 5 bases remaining between them. The CDR3 covers 10 residues. The germline V gene encodes CDR1 MDHEN and CDR2 SYDVKM. This chain's CDR3 is CASGLYGYTF. CDR3 nucleotides: TGTGCCAGCGGACTCTATGGCTACACCTTC.

The chain recombines TRBV7-6 with TRBJ1-3; D may be TRBD1 (5 bases). Germline lookup yields CDR1 SGHVS and CDR2 FNYEAQ. Trimming cost V 2 bases and J 0 bases, with 17 bases left between them. This CDR3 is built from 18 residues. The DNA of the CDR3 is TGTGCCAGCAGCTTAAACCTGGGACTCGGTTCCTCTGGAAACACCATATATTTT. It encodes CASSLNLGLGSSGNTIYF.

This chain uses TRBV30 with TRBJ2-7, with 8 bases that match TRBD1. CDR3 length: 13 residues. Looked up from germline, CDR1 is GTSNPN and CDR2 is SVGIG (reference sequence). The V and J ends lost 2 bases and 9 bases, in that order; junction bases with no gene match: 9. In nucleotides, the CDR3 is TGTGCCTGGAGTCCGACAGGGGTAATGGTGCAGTACTTC. As protein: CAWSPTGVMVQYF.

The chain carries TRBV27 and TRBJ2-3, with TRBD2 matching 7 bases. Per germline, CDR1 MNHEY and CDR2 SMNVEV (reference sequence). This CDR3 is built from 15 residues. Unmatched junction bases numbered 10, after V lost 4 bases and J lost 6 bases. The CDR3, as DNA: TGTGCCAGCAGTTCTTTGACCAGCGGGGCCGATACGCAGTATTTT. It translates to CASSSLTSGADTQYF.

V usage is TRBV7-2 and J usage is TRBJ2-5; D may be TRBD2 (5 bases). The V gene's germline CDR1 is SGHTA and CDR2 FQGNSA. CDR3 size: 15 residues. V shed 5 bases and J shed 5 bases, with 18 bases lying between them. CDR3 residues: CASSAQWLATETQYF. The CDR3 bases are TGTGCCAGCAGCGCGCAGTGGCTAGCAACCGAGACCCAGTACTTC.

This chain links TRBV2 with TRBJ1-2; D is unresolved. Germline V gene data show CDR1 as SNHLY and CDR2 as FYNNEI. The CDR3 runs to 13 residues. The germline V and J ends were trimmed by 8 bases and 6 bases, with 16 bases remaining between them. CDR3 loop: CASSITGSDGYTF. Written as DNA, the CDR3 is TGTGCCAGCTCCATCACTGGGTCCGATGGCTACACCTTC.

The rearrangement joins TRBV27 to TRBJ1-4; maybe TRBD1 (5 bases). Trimming pared 5 bases from V and 1 base from J, leaving 11 bases between. The V gene's germline CDR1 is MNHEY and CDR2 SMNVEV (reference sequence). The CDR3 is 15 residues long. CDR3 nucleotide sequence: TGTGCCAGCAGTGGGCGACAGCGAACTAATGAAAAACTGTTTTTT. Translated: CASSGRQRTNEKLFF.

The chain is built from TRBV18 and TRBJ1-1, with 7 bases identical to TRBD1. Germline V gives CDR1 KGHSH, CDR2 LQKENI. The CDR3 spans 14 residues. Losses at the gene ends were 2 bases for V and 12 bases for J; bases not matched to a gene: 12. The CDR3 nucleotides read TGTGCCAGCTCACCAGAGGTACACAGGGGTTCGTCTTTCTTT. It specifies CASSPEVHRGSSFF.

The chain joins TRBV4-2 to TRBJ1-4; the D is unclear. Looked up from germline, CDR1 is LGHNA and CDR2 is YNFKEQ. The CDR3 length is 13 residues. Trimming removed 7 bases from V and 5 bases from J, with 11 bases in between. DNA of the CDR3: TGTGCCAGCACTCGGGCCCTGAATGAAAAACTGTTTTTT. Encoded protein: CASTRALNEKLFF.

The V gene is TRBV5-4, the J gene TRBJ1-2; weak D call: TRBD1 (5 bases). From germline, CDR1 is SGHNT and CDR2 YYREEE (reference sequence). This CDR3 contains 12 residues. The V end lost 0 bases, the J end lost 9 bases, and 9 bases lay between the germline ends. CDR3 nucleotide sequence: TGTGCCAGCAGCTTGGACGGGACGAGCTACACCTTC. Its protein is CASSLDGTSYTF.

V gene TRBV9 combines with J gene TRBJ1-2; D is ambiguous. Germline values: CDR1 SGDLS, CDR2 YYNGEE. This CDR3 spans 11 amino acids. Trimming stripped 0 bases from V and 4 bases from J, with 1 base between. CDR3 residues: CASSVGYGYTF. As DNA, the CDR3 is TGTGCCAGCAGCGTAGGCTATGGCTACACCTTC.

This clone was seen only once. J is TRBJ2-2 and V is TRBV7-6, with 11 bases aligning to TRBD1. Germline CDR1 reads SGHVS; CDR2 reads FNYEAQ. The CDR3 sequence is 17 residues long. Germline trimming cut 4 bases from V and 5 bases from J; bases unmatched to any gene: 9. Written as DNA, the CDR3 is TGTGCCAGCAGCTCAGGACAGGGGGCAGCGGGGACCGGGGAGCTGTTTTTT. It is translated as CASSSGQGAAGTGELFF.

This clone was detected only once. This sequence joins TRBV5-5 and TRBJ2-4; 10 bases align to TRBD1. V was clipped by 4 bases and J by 0 bases; unmatched bases: 4. CDR1 and CDR2 (germline): SGHKS, YYEKEE (reference sequence). This CDR3 comprises 16 residues. CDR3 DNA: TGTGCCAGCAGCAGACAGGGGGCCGTAGCCAAAAACATTCAGTACTTC. Translated: CASSRQGAVAKNIQYF. Supplemented by reference TRBV5-5 and TRBJ2-4, the full variable domain reads DAGVTQSPTHLIKTRGQQVTLRCSPISGHKSVSWYQQVLGQGPQFIFQYYEKEERGRGNFPDRFSARQFPNYSSELNVNALLLGDSALYLCASSRQGAVAKNIQYFGAGTRLSVL.

The V call is TRBV29-1, the J call TRBJ2-7; D is perhaps TRBD1 or TRBD2 (5 bases each). Germline V gene data show CDR1 as SQVTM and CDR2 as ANQGSEA. The V gene lost 6 bases and the J gene lost 7 bases, with 13 bases spanning the gap. This CDR3 is 11 amino acids long. In DNA, the CDR3 is TGCAGCGTCCGTGGGACGGGGGAGCAGTACTTC. Translating it yields CSVRGTGEQYF.

The chain links TRBV14 to TRBJ2-3; D is unresolved. The CDR3 runs to 14 residues. V was clipped by 5 bases and J by 9 bases, with 18 bases between them. Per the germline V gene, CDR1 is SGHDN and CDR2 is FVKESK. The DNA of the CDR3 is TGTGCCAGCAGCGCACGGGCCCAGGTCTTGACGCAGTATTTT. Translation gives CASSARAQVLTQYF. The whole variable domain, remainder taken from reference TRBV14 and TRBJ2-3, is EAGVTQFPSHSVIEKGQTVTLRCDPISGHDNLYWYRRVMGKEIKFLLHFVKESKQDESGMPNNRFLAERTGGTYSTLKVQPAELEDSGVYFCASSARAQVLTQYFGPGTRLTVL.

The chain uses TRBV9 and TRBJ2-7; no clear D gene. The CDR3 loop spans 14 amino acids. The germline CDR1 and CDR2 sequences are SGDLS and YYNGEE. The V end lost 4 bases, the J end lost 2 bases, and 13 bases lay between the germline ends. The CDR3 loop is CASSTNTDTYEQYF. Written as DNA, the CDR3 is TGTGCCAGCAGCACCAACACGGATACCTACGAGCAGTACTTC.

This rearrangement joins TRBV30 to TRBJ2-2; a possible D gene is TRBD1 (6 bases). Trimming stripped 3 bases from V and 1 base from J, with 9 bases between. Germline CDR1 reads GTSNPN; CDR2 reads SVGIG (reference sequence). The CDR3 sequence is 14 residues long. As DNA, the CDR3 is TGTGCCTGGAGGGGCAGGGGGAACACCGGGGAGCTGTTTTTT. The encoded protein is CAWRGRGNTGELFF.

The chain is built from TRBV5-1 and TRBJ2-2; D is possibly TRBD2 (6 bases). Trimming took 5 bases from V and 6 from J, leaving 14 bases between them. The CDR3 totals 14 residues. The V gene's germline CDR1 is SGHRS and CDR2 YFSETQ. In nucleotides, the CDR3 is TGCGCCAGCAGGTCCCAGCGGGCCCCCGGGGAGCTGTTTTTT. As protein: CASRSQRAPGELFF. Variable domain in full (rest from reference TRBV5-1 and TRBJ2-2): KAGVTQTPRYLIKTRGQQVTLSCSPISGHRSVSWYQQTPGQGLQFLFEYFSETQRNKGNFPGRFSGRQFSNSRSEMNVSTLELGDSALYLCASRSQRAPGELFFGEGSRLTVL.

The chain links TRBV19 to TRBJ1-2, with D possibly being TRBD1 (6 bases). V was shortened by 5 bases and J by 5 bases, with 15 bases between the two germline ends. CDR1 is LNHDA and CDR2 is SQIVND in the germline V gene (reference sequence). The CDR3 runs 14 residues. CDR3 amino acids: CASSAQGTSYGYTF. DNA of the CDR3: TGTGCCAGTAGTGCACAGGGCACTTCGTATGGCTACACCTTC.

This clone showed up just once. The chain's CDR3 is CASSFTGSPEAFF. The CDR3 DNA is TGTGCCAGCAGCTTCACAGGGAGCCCTGAAGCTTTCTTT. The chain is built from TRBV7-2 and TRBJ1-1; D possibly corresponds to TRBD1 (6 bases). The germline V gene encodes CDR1 SGHTA and CDR2 FQGNSA. This CDR3 region has 13 residues. Trimming took off 3 bases at V and 6 bases at J, with 11 bases between the two ends.